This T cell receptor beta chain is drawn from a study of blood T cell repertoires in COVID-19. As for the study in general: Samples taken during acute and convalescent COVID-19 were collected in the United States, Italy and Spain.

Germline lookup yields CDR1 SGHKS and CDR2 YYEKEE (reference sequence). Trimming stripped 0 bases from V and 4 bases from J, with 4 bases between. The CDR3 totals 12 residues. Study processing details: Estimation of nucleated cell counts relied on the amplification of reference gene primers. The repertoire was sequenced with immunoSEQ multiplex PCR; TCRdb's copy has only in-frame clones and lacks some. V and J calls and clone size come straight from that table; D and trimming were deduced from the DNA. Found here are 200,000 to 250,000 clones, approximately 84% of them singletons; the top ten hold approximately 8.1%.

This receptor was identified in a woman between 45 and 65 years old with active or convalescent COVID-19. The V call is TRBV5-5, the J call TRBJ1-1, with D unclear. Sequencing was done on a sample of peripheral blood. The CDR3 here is CASSLASTEAFF. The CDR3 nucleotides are TGTGCCAGCAGCTTGGCTAGCACTGAAGCTTTCTTT. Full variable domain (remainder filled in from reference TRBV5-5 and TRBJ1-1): DAGVTQSPTHLIKTRGQQVTLRCSPISGHKSVSWYQQVLGQGPQFIFQYYEKEERGRGNFPDRFSARQFPNYSSELNVNALLLGDSALYLCASSLASTEAFFGQGTRLTVV.